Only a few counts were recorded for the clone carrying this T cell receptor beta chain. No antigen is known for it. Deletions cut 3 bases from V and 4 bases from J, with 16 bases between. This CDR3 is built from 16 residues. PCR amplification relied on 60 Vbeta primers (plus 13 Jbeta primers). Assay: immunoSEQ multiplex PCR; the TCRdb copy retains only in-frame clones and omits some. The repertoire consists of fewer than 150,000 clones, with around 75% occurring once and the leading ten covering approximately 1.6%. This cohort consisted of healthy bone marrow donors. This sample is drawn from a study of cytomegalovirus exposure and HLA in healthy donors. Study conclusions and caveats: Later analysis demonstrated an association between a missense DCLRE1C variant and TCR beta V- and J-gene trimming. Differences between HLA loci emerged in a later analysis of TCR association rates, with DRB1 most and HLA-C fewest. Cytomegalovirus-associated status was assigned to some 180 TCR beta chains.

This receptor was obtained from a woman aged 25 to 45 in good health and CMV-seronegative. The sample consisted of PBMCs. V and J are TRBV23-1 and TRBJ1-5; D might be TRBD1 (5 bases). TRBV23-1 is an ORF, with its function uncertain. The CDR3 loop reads CASSQVLQGGNQPQHF. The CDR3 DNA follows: TGCGCCAGCAGTCAGGTCTTGCAGGGCGGAAATCAGCCCCAGCATTTT.